The 8 T cell receptor beta chains given below trace back to one sample, sequenced in a study of blood T cells in healthy people across ages. It was with a sample-barcoded 5' primer and a J-beta primer mix that a second PCR of about 6 to 12 cycles was run. Each CDR3 protein is one row after TCRdb ran MiXCR on the 5' RACE reads. This table holds hundreds of thousands of distinct CDR3 sequences, approximately 53% found once. The sequenced material came from blood. The source of these receptors is a man aged 35-49 years in good health.

This chain joins TRBV7-2 and TRBJ2-3; the D is unclear. The CDR3 consists of 13 residues. Germline CDR1 and CDR2: SGHTA and FQGNSA. V was clipped by 3 bases and J by 4 bases, with 8 bases between them. Here the CDR3 reads CASSFSWPDTQYF. The CDR3 DNA reads TGTGCCAGCAGCTTCTCTTGGCCAGATACGCAGTATTTT.

This chain links TRBV3-1 with TRBJ2-7; tentative D call: TRBD2 (7 bases). Germline V lookup: CDR1 LGHDT, CDR2 YNNKEL (reference sequence). The CDR3 sequence is 15 residues long. V was pared by 5 bases and J by 5 bases, with 19 bases between. CDR3 residues: CASSYPSGGLNEQYF. CDR3 nucleotides: TGTGCCAGCAGCTACCCCTCCGGGGGGCTTAACGAGCAGTACTTC.

V and J are TRBV28 and TRBJ1-5; perhaps TRBD1 as D (5 bases). Germline-derived CDR1 and CDR2 are MDHEN and SYDVKM. Trimming pared 6 bases from V and 0 bases from J, leaving 12 bases between. CDR3 length: 15 residues. The CDR3 protein is CASRWGVHSNQPQHF. CDR3 in DNA: TGTGCCAGCAGGTGGGGGGTGCATAGCAATCAGCCCCAGCATTTT.

This sequence joins TRBV9 and TRBJ2-7; D is unresolved. V was pared by 0 bases and J by 2 bases, with 9 bases between. The length of the CDR3 is 14 residues. Per the germline V gene, CDR1 is SGDLS and CDR2 is YYNGEE. The CDR3 reads CASSVGVVPYEQYF. The CDR3, as DNA: TGTGCCAGCAGCGTAGGGGTTGTGCCCTACGAGCAGTACTTC.

The chain uses TRBV29-1 and TRBJ2-1, with D possibly matching TRBD2 (6 bases). The CDR3 length is 14 residues. Trimming removed 4 bases from V and 1 base from J, with 11 bases in between. Germline V gene lookup returns CDR1 SQVTM and CDR2 ANQGSEA. Here the CDR3 reads CSVVWGLSYNEQFF. The CDR3 nucleotides are TGCAGCGTTGTATGGGGACTTTCCTACAATGAGCAGTTCTTC.

The J gene is TRBJ1-2, the V gene TRBV24-1; no firm D call. The CDR3 is made up of 12 amino acids. Germline V CDR1 and CDR2: KGHDR, SFDVKD. Deletions cut 9 bases from V and 1 base from J, with 8 bases between. CDR3 coding DNA: TGTGCCACCTTCTCGGTTAACTATGGCTACACCTTC. Translation: CATFSVNYGYTF.

The chain is built from TRBV29-1 and TRBJ2-3; TRBD1 matches 7 bases. Germline V lookup: CDR1 SQVTM, CDR2 ANQGSEA. This CDR3 region has 13 residues. J gave up 3 bases and V 6 bases, and 6 bases lay outside the gene matches. CDR3 in DNA: TGCAGCGTGCCAACAGGGGAGACAGATACGCAGTATTTT. Amino acid sequence: CSVPTGETDTQYF.

This chain joins TRBV24-1 and TRBJ2-3; the match to TRBD1 covers 10 bases. Trimming removed 9 bases from V and 1 base from J; junction bases left unmatched: 9. Germline values: CDR1 KGHDR, CDR2 SFDVKD. CDR3 length equals 16 residues. The CDR3 nucleotides are TGTGCCACCTGCCGGGACAGGGGTGAGGGCACAGATACGCAGTATTTT. Its protein is CATCRDRGEGTDTQYF.